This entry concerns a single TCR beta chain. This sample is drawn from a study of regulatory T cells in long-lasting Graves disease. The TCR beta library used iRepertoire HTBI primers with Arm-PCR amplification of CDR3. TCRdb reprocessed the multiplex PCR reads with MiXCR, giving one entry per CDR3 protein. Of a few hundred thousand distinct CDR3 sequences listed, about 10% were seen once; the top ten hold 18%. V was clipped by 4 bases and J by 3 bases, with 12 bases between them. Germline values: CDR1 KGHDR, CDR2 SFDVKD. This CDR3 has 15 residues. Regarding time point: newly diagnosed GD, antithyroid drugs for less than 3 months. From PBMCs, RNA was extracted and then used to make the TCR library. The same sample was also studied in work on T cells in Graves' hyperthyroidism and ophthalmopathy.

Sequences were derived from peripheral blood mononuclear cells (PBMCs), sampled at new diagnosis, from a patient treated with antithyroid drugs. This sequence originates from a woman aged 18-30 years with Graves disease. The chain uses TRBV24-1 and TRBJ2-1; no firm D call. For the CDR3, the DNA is TGTGCCACCAGTGAACCCGGACCTAGCTACAATGAGCAGTTCTTC. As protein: CATSEPGPSYNEQFF.